This T cell receptor beta chain appears in the sequencing data of a study of cytomegalovirus exposure and HLA in healthy donors. Across the study: Caucasian-associated ancestry cluster membership applied to approximately 81% of about 370 genotyped donors.

A multiplex PCR was run with 60 Vbeta primers and 13 Jbeta primers. Only in-frame clones appear in the TCRdb table, and some are missing; sequencing was by immunoSEQ multiplex PCR. The sample includes 100,000 to 150,000 clones, about 78% of them seen just once. Turning to this clone: What it recognizes is unknown.

The CDR3 is 14 residues long. Findings and caveats of the study: HLA-A and HLA-B allele assignments for most subjects were reportedly predicted accurately using TCR beta sequences. In an earlier analysis, in approximately 570 donors, most V segments appeared productive either ~87% or ~30% of the time. Differences between HLA loci emerged in a later analysis of TCR association rates, with DRB1 most and HLA-C fewest.

V is TRBV21-1 and J is TRBJ2-1; the table's D call, TRBD2, has no DNA check behind it. TRBV21-1 is termed a pseudogene. The clonotype comes from a female donor in good health and CMV-seronegative. Sequenced material: PBMCs. The CDR3 sequence: CASSTQRGLPGEFF. CDR3 DNA: TGTGCCAGCAGCACCCAAAGGGGACTCCCCGGGGAGTTCTTC.